These T cell receptor beta chains were read from a single sample in a study of blood T cell repertoires in COVID-19. Sequencing was performed with immunoSEQ multiplex PCR; in TCRdb, only in-frame clones are kept and a portion is missing. The repertoire holds about 170,000 clones, with around 82% as singletons. The specimen was peripheral blood. These receptors originate from a human donor with acute or convalescent COVID-19. The donor label of this sample is uncertain. Both conserved end residues are part of each CDR3. A D gene is named only where the DNA matches it firmly. Part of the rows lack a size; the others show once, few, many or a class for expanded clones.

v_gene	d_gene	abundance	j_gene	CDR3nt	CDR3aa
TRBV28	TRBD2	.	TRBJ2-1	TGTGCCAGCAGCACCGGGACTAGCGGGAGGAATGAGCAGTTCTTC	CASSTGTSGRNEQFF
TRBV7-9	TRBD2	.	TRBJ2-1	TGTGCCAGCAGCGATTTAGCGGGAGGGTACAATGAGCAGTTCTTC	CASSDLAGGYNEQFF
TRBV6-5	.	.	TRBJ1-1	TGTGCCAGCAGTTTGAGGGCAGTTGGATTCACTGAAGCTTTCTTT	CASSLRAVGFTEAFF
TRBV11-1	TRBD2	many	TRBJ2-5	TGTGCCAGCAGCTTGACTAGCGGGAGGCAAGAGACCCAGTACTTC	CASSLTSGRQETQYF
TRBV7-2	.	once	TRBJ1-1	TGTGCCAGCAGCAGACAGGCCTACACTGAAGCTTTCTTT	CASSRQAYTEAFF
TRBV12-3/TRBV12-4	TRBD1	few	TRBJ1-2	TGTGCCAGCAGTTTCCGGGACAGCAGCACCTTC	CASSFRDSSTF
TRBV29-1	.	.	TRBJ1-2	TGCAGCGTCCCGTTTAGTTTCAACTATGGCTACACCTTC	CSVPFSFNYGYTF
TRBV2	TRBD2	.	TRBJ2-1	TGTGCCAGCAGTGAAGTCGGGGGGTCCTACAATGAGCAGTTCTTC	CASSEVGGSYNEQFF
TRBV2	.	.	TRBJ2-7	TGTGCCAGCAGTGGGGCTCCGCAGGGCTCCTACGAGCAGTACTTC	CASSGAPQGSYEQYF
TRBV9	.	.	TRBJ2-5	TGTGCCAGCAGCGGTAGGGCGGGGACCCAGTACTTC	CASSGRAGTQYF
TRBV2	TRBD2	.	TRBJ2-5	TGTGCCAGCAGTGAGGGCGGGAGGGCCGGTTCTGAGACCCAGTACTTC	CASSEGGRAGSETQYF
TRBV29-1	TRBD2	.	TRBJ2-7	TGCAGCGTTGAGGGACTAGGGGCTTCCGAGCAGTACTTC	CSVEGLGASEQYF
TRBV11-2	TRBD2	.	TRBJ2-3	TGTGCCAGCAGCTTAGGGGGCGGGAGGGCCCTCACAGATACGCAGTATTTT	CASSLGGGRALTDTQYF
TRBV9	.	.	TRBJ2-4	TGTGCCAGCAGCGCCTCGAACATTCAGTACTTC	CASSASNIQYF
TRBV19	.	.	TRBJ2-7	TGTGCCAGTAGTAGGTCGGCGGATCCTTCCTACGAGCAGTACTTC	CASSRSADPSYEQYF
TRBV11-3	.	.	TRBJ1-1	TGTGCCAGCAGCTTGGGTCTGGGTATTACAGACGAGAACACTGAAGCTTTCTTT	CASSLGLGITDENTEAFF
TRBV30	TRBD1	.	TRBJ1-1	TGTGCCTGGAGTGCGGGGACAGGGGCGGGGGCTGAAGCTTTCTTT	CAWSAGTGAGAEAFF
TRBV10-3	.	.	TRBJ1-6	TGTGCCATCAGGGAGTTGAGCTCCTATAATTCACCCCTCCACTTT	CAIRELSSYNSPLHF
TRBV5-5	.	.	TRBJ2-7	TGTGCCAGCTTGAGAACGGGATCCTACGAGCAGTACTTC	CASLRTGSYEQYF
TRBV27	TRBD1	.	TRBJ1-4	TGTGCCAGCCGAAGGGGGGACAGGGGTGAAAAACTGTTTTTT	CASRRGDRGEKLFF
TRBV6-5	.	.	TRBJ1-1	TGTGCCAGCAGTTACGGCAGGGTGTCATCTGCTTTCTTT	CASSYGRVSSAFF
TRBV6-5	.	.	TRBJ2-2	TGTGCCAGCAGTCCTCAGGGGTTTAACACCGGGGAGCTGTTTTTT	CASSPQGFNTGELFF
TRBV11-1	.	.	TRBJ1-6	TGTGCCAGCAGCCCTCGCGGTAATAATTCACCCCTCCACTTT	CASSPRGNNSPLHF
TRBV5-1	.	.	TRBJ2-3	TGCGCCAGCAGCTTGTCACAGGGCTACAGCACAGATACGCAGTATTTT	CASSLSQGYSTDTQYF
TRBV5-1	.	.	TRBJ1-3	TGCGCCAGCAGCTTGGGGGGCCAGGGGACGACCTCTGGAAACACCATATATTTT	CASSLGGQGTTSGNTIYF
TRBV5-4	.	.	TRBJ2-7	TGTGCCAGCAGCTTTGGGGGGGAGCAGTACTTC	CASSFGGEQYF
TRBV28	TRBD2	once	TRBJ2-1	TGTGCCAGCAGCCCGACTAGCGGGAGAGAGGGGGGGAATGAGCAGTTCTTC	CASSPTSGREGGNEQFF
TRBV5-6	.	.	TRBJ1-2	TGTGCCAGCAGCTTGTATGTAAATGGCTACACCTTC	CASSLYVNGYTF
TRBV29-1	.	.	TRBJ2-3	TGCAGCGTTGGAGCAGATACGCAGTATTTT	CSVGADTQYF
TRBV18	TRBD2	.	TRBJ2-7	TGTGCCAGCTCCCTAGGCCAGGGACTAGCGGCGTACGAGCAGTACTTC	CASSLGQGLAAYEQYF
TRBV28	TRBD2	.	TRBJ2-2	TGTGCCAGCAGTTTTATAGCGGGGACCACCGGGGAGCTGTTTTTT	CASSFIAGTTGELFF
TRBV5-5	TRBD1	.	TRBJ2-5	TGTGCCAGCAGCCCCGGGACAGCCGGCCAAGAGACCCAGTACTTC	CASSPGTAGQETQYF
TRBV29-1	TRBD1	.	TRBJ1-2	TGCAGCGCTGGGGACACAGGGGGCCCAAACTATGGCTACACCTTC	CSAGDTGGPNYGYTF
TRBV6-5	TRBD1	.	TRBJ2-7	TGTGCCAGCAGGAGTACAGGGGCCGAGCAGTACTTC	CASRSTGAEQYF
TRBV11-3	TRBD2	.	TRBJ2-2	TGTGCCAGCAGCCCAGGACTAGCGGGAGCCACCGGGGAGCTGTTTTTT	CASSPGLAGATGELFF
TRBV19	.	few	TRBJ1-5	TGTGCCAGTAGTATTCAGGGGACGGAGCAGCCCCAGCATTTT	CASSIQGTEQPQHF
TRBV28	.	.	TRBJ2-7	TGTGCCAGCAGTCGGGTTTACGAGCAGTACTTC	CASSRVYEQYF
TRBV28	.	once	TRBJ1-2	TGTGCCAGCATCTACGTCGGGTGGCCCCAGGGTGGCTACACCTTC	CASIYVGWPQGGYTF
TRBV4-1	TRBD1	.	TRBJ2-2	TGCGCCAGCAGCGGAACCGGGACAGGGAGCACCGGGGAGCTGTTTTTT	CASSGTGTGSTGELFF
TRBV16	.	few	TRBJ2-7	TGTGCCAGCAGCCCTAGATCTGAGCAGTACTTC	CASSPRSEQYF
TRBV18	TRBD1	few	TRBJ1-1	TGTGCCAGCTCACAAGCGACAGGGGGCACTGAAGCTTTCTTT	CASSQATGGTEAFF
TRBV19	TRBD1	.	TRBJ1-5	TGTGCCAGTAGAGTTGGGACAGGGGTCAATCAGCCCCAGCATTTT	CASRVGTGVNQPQHF
TRBV7-2	.	.	TRBJ2-2	TGTGCCAGCAGACACAGGGTCACCGGGGAGCTGTTTTTT	CASRHRVTGELFF
TRBV2	TRBD1	few	TRBJ1-2	TGTGCCAGCAGTGAAACAGGGGGTCGGGGCTACACCTTC	CASSETGGRGYTF